The text below deals with one T cell receptor (beta chain). Its cognate antigen is unknown. TCRdb recomputed calls from the 5' RACE reads with MiXCR, one row per CDR3 protein. This sample has some 350,000 distinct CDR3 sequences; roughly 6.1% occur once, and the top ten carry 15%. This sample is part of a study of T cells after yellow fever vaccination. Findings of the study overall: Peaking faster, on day 5 versus 15, the secondary response was nonetheless weaker.

Germline V gene lookup returns CDR1 SGHNT and CDR2 YYREEE (reference sequence). The CDR3 is 16 residues long. Trimming left V 4 bases short and J 0 bases short, with 14 bases between. The clonotype was recovered from a man aged 30 to 39 who received the YFV17D yellow fever vaccine. The material was PBMCs, obtained 5 days after the yellow fever booster vaccination. The genes are TRBV5-4 and TRBJ2-1; D gene ambiguous. CDR3 amino acids: CASSASTASSYNEQFF. The DNA for the CDR3 is TGTGCCAGCAGCGCCTCGACGGCTAGCTCCTACAATGAGCAGTTCTTC.